The next 3 T cell receptor beta chains were all read from a single sample in a study of cytomegalovirus exposure and HLA in healthy donors. The PCR used 60 Vbeta and 13 Jbeta primers. The protocol was immunoSEQ multiplex PCR, while the TCRdb copy is restricted to in-frame clones and leaves out a portion. The sample shows 75,000 to 80,000 clones, roughly 82% of them seen only once. Input material: PBMCs. These receptors were obtained from a male donor in good health and CMV-seropositive.

There are a few counts of this clone. J is TRBJ1-4 and V is TRBV6-6; 10 positions match TRBD1. Germline CDR1 is MNHNY and CDR2 is SVGAGI (reference sequence). This CDR3 spans 16 amino acids. The V and J ends lost 2 bases and 7 bases, in that order; junction bases with no gene match: 7. CDR3 in DNA: TGTGCCAGCAGTTACGAATGGGACAGGGGAAGTGAAAAACTGTTTTTT. As protein: CASSYEWDRGSEKLFF.

The gene calls are TRBV7-9 and TRBJ1-5; TRBD1 agrees at 9 bases. Germline CDR1 and CDR2: SEHNR and FQNEAQ (reference sequence). With V trimmed by 5 bases and J by 3 bases, 8 bases remained unmatched. This CDR3 contains 16 residues. The DNA for the CDR3 is TGTGCCAGCAGCCGTATTGGGACAGGGTACAATCAGCCCCAGCATTTT. It is translated as CASSRIGTGYNQPQHF.

This clone was seen just once. The V call is TRBV14, the J call TRBJ1-3; the D is unclear. This CDR3 comprises 14 residues. Trimming cost V 6 bases and J 0 bases, with 9 bases left between them. Looked up from germline, CDR1 is SGHDN and CDR2 is FVKESK. Here the CDR3 DNA reads TGTGCCAGCAGGAAGTCAGGCTCTGGAAACACCATATATTTT. Translating gives CASRKSGSGNTIYF.